What follows are 32 T cell receptor beta chains derived from one specimen sequenced in a study of CD8+ T cells in alopecia areata. Sequencing used cDNA as its template, made by extracting RNA and reverse transcribing it. Generated by immunoSEQ multiplex PCR, the TCRdb table keeps only in-frame clones and is missing some. The data contain approximately 130,000 clones, approximately 57% of them singletons. Sample treatment: oral pan-JAK inhibitor, 5-10 mg twice daily. The sequenced sample was CD4+ T cells sorted from blood, obtained at week 4, from a patient treated with tofacitinib. The receptor source for this set is a human donor with alopecia areata.

CDR3 residues: CATSSLRGLYEQYF. The CDR3 bases are TGTGCCACCAGCTCTCTTAGGGGACTCTACGAGCAGTACTTC. This chain uses TRBV15 with TRBJ2-5, with D possibly TRBD2 on 6 matching bases. TRBJ2-7 explains the end of the DNA better; the J call may be wrong. Germline CDR1 and CDR2: LNHNV and YYDKDF (reference sequence). The CDR3 is made up of 14 amino acids.

Only a few counts were recorded for this clone. This chain's CDR3 is CASRAPRNNEQFF. The DNA for the CDR3 is TGTGCCAGCCGTGCGCCTCGGAACAATGAGCAGTTCTTC. The chain has TRBV19 and TRBJ2-1; D gene ambiguous. The CDR3 loop spans 13 amino acids. In germline, CDR1 is LNHDA, CDR2 SQIVND (reference sequence). V lost 9 bases and J lost 5, with 14 bases in between.

This clone was counted a single time. V gene TRBV25-1 combines with J gene TRBJ1-1; the D is unclear. V gave up 4 bases and J gave up 7 bases, with 7 bases separating them. CDR1 MGHDK and CDR2 SYGVNS come from the germline V gene. The CDR3 runs 11 residues. The CDR3 coding sequence is TGTGCCAGCAGTGTAATACGTGAAGCTTTCTTT. Protein: CASSVIREAFF.

The gene calls are TRBV6-5 and TRBJ2-7; D is perhaps TRBD1 (5 bases). The CDR3 totals 14 residues. The V gene lost 5 bases and the J gene lost 0 bases, with 11 bases spanning the gap. Germline loops: CDR1 MNHEY, CDR2 SVGAGI. This CDR3 is CASSRETGSYEQYF. In nucleotides, the CDR3 is TGTGCCAGCAGTCGAGAAACAGGCTCCTACGAGCAGTACTTC.

The chain combines TRBV25-1 with TRBJ2-2; D is perhaps TRBD1 or TRBD2 (5 bases each). The ends were cut back, 9 bases at V and 10 bases at J, with 21 bases in the middle. This CDR3 is built from 14 residues. Germline V gives CDR1 MGHDK, CDR2 SYGVNS. CDR3 residues: CARTPGTAFEELFF. The CDR3 DNA reads as TGTGCCAGGACACCGGGGACCGCCTTCGAGGAGCTGTTTTTT.

This clone was observed a single time. This chain links TRBV7-2 with TRBJ2-3; TRBD2 matches at 12 bases. The junction had 4 bases not matched to a gene; V was cut back by 4 bases and J by 2 bases. The CDR3 spans 16 residues. From germline, CDR1 is SGHTA and CDR2 FQGNSA. CDR3 in DNA: TGTGCCAGCAGCTCAAGACTAGCGGGGGCCACAGATACGCAGTATTTT. This encodes CASSSRLAGATDTQYF.

This clone was seen only a few times. CDR3 in amino acids: CASSLTGKGSGYTF. CDR3 in DNA: TGTGCCAGCAGCTTGACAGGGAAGGGGTCTGGCTACACCTTC. The V call is TRBV7-9, the J call TRBJ1-2, with 7 bases fitting TRBD1. The germline V gene has CDR1 SEHNR and CDR2 FQNEAQ (reference sequence). The V and J ends lost 3 bases and 7 bases, in that order; junction bases with no gene match: 8. CDR3 length equals 14 residues.

There are a few counts of this clone. The rearrangement joins TRBV2 to TRBJ2-4; maybe TRBD2 (5 bases). Trimming removed 5 bases from V and 10 bases from J, with 18 bases in between. Germline CDR1 reads SNHLY; CDR2 reads FYNNEI. The length of the CDR3 is 14 residues. The CDR3 here is CASSLSRRGKIQYF. CDR3 nucleotide sequence: TGTGCCAGCAGTCTCTCCCGTCGGGGTAAAATTCAGTACTTC.

The chain recombines TRBV29-1 with TRBJ2-1; a weak D match, TRBD1 (5 bases). The V and J ends lost 4 bases and 7 bases respectively, with 17 bases between them. The V gene's germline CDR1 is SQVTM and CDR2 ANQGSEA. CDR3 length: 14 residues. In DNA form, the CDR3 reads TGCAGCGTTGGAGAAAGTACAGGCTGGAATGAGCAGTTCTTC. Translation gives CSVGESTGWNEQFF.

V and J are TRBV5-1 and TRBJ2-1; TRBD2 aligns across 11 bases. The CDR3 has 16 amino acids. Germline lookup yields CDR1 SGHRS and CDR2 YFSETQ. Trimming removed 0 bases from V and 8 bases from J; junction bases left unmatched: 7. For the CDR3, the DNA is TGCGCCAGCAGCTTGGGTAGCGGGGGGGCCGGAGATGAGCAGTTCTTC. Encoded protein: CASSLGSGGAGDEQFF.

Only a few counts were recorded for this clone. The rearrangement uses TRBV5-1 and TRBJ2-3; a weak D match, TRBD2 (5 bases). The V end lost 0 bases, the J end lost 5 bases, and 13 bases lay between the germline ends. This CDR3 comprises 15 residues. CDR1 and CDR2 from the germline V gene are SGHRS and YFSETQ. Written as DNA, the CDR3 is TGCGCCAGCAGCTTGGGATCTAGCAAAGAAGATACGCAGTATTTT. Its protein is CASSLGSSKEDTQYF.

The chain uses TRBV4-3 and TRBJ1-4; 9 positions agree with TRBD1. This CDR3 region has 16 residues. V trimming: 0 bases; J trimming: 8 bases; junction bases outside the gene matches: 7. Per germline, CDR1 LGHNA and CDR2 YSLEER. The CDR3 sequence: CASSQDLGTGSEKLFF. The CDR3 DNA reads TGCGCCAGCAGCCAAGATTTGGGGACAGGGTCCGAAAAACTGTTTTTT.

To note about this clone: At the DNA level, this CDR3 is encoded by other sequences in the same sample as well. The rearrangement joins TRBV30 to TRBJ2-7, with D hard to call. This CDR3 comprises 12 residues. CDR1 and CDR2 (germline): GTSNPN, SVGIG (reference sequence). Trimming removed 0 bases at V and 3 bases at J, with 6 bases between. CDR3 nucleotide sequence: TGTGCCTGGAGTGTGTCCAGCTACGAGCAGTACTTC. Translated, it gives CAWSVSSYEQYF.

The chain uses TRBV29-1 and TRBJ2-5; 8 nucleotides line up with TRBD1. The germline V gene has CDR1 SQVTM and CDR2 ANQGSEA. The CDR3 is made up of 13 amino acids. The V segment lost 3 bases and the J segment 5 bases; nucleotides outside the gene matches: 5. This chain's CDR3 is CSVEDRVGETQYF. In DNA, the CDR3 is TGCAGCGTTGAGGACAGGGTGGGTGAGACCCAGTACTTC. Supplemented by reference TRBV29-1 and TRBJ2-5, the full variable domain reads SAVISQKPSRDICQRGTSLTIQCQVDSQVTMMFWYRQQPGQSLTLIATANQGSEATYESGFVIDKFPISRPNLTFSTLTVSNMSPEDSSIYLCSVEDRVGETQYFGPGTRLLVL.

V and J are TRBV20-1 and TRBJ1-1; no definite D call. The germline V gene has CDR1 DFQATT and CDR2 SNEGSKA (reference sequence). V lost 4 bases and J 5 bases, leaving 8 bases between the germline ends. The CDR3 has 11 residues. The CDR3 is CSATLVTEAFF. For the CDR3, the DNA is TGCAGTGCTACACTCGTTACTGAAGCTTTCTTT.

The rearrangement links TRBV5-1 to TRBJ1-4, with a tentative D call TRBD1 (5 bases). V dropped 0 bases and J dropped 8 bases, with 11 bases sitting between them. This CDR3 is built from 14 residues. Germline V gene data show CDR1 as SGHRS and CDR2 as YFSETQ. CDR3 bases: TGCGCCAGCAGCTTGGGCAGGGTAGGGGAAAAACTGTTTTTT. It is translated as CASSLGRVGEKLFF.

The chain recombines TRBV6-5 with TRBJ1-1; unclear D gene. Per germline, CDR1 MNHEY and CDR2 SVGAGI. The CDR3 spans 11 residues. V lost 6 bases and J lost 10, with 12 bases in between. For the CDR3, the DNA is TGTGCCAGCAGAAAAGGGATTGGAGCTTTCTTT. Translation gives CASRKGIGAFF.

The CDR3 nucleotides are TGTGCCAGCAGTGTCGGACTAGCCAAAAACATTCAGTACTTC. Its translation: CASSVGLAKNIQYF. The chain links TRBV2 to TRBJ2-4, with D tentatively TRBD2 (5 bases). Deletions cut 4 bases from V and 0 bases from J, with 7 bases between. The CDR3 extends over 14 amino acids. Germline CDR1 reads SNHLY; CDR2 reads FYNNEI.

J is TRBJ2-3 and V is TRBV18; D gene uncertain. V was trimmed by 5 bases and J by 1 base, leaving 7 bases between them. The length of the CDR3 is 13 residues. CDR1 is KGHSH and CDR2 is LQKENI in the germline V gene. The CDR3 DNA reads TGTGCCAGCTCAGGCCCAGGCACAGATACGCAGTATTTT. Translated, it gives CASSGPGTDTQYF.

This clone has just a few counts. The genes are TRBV5-1 and TRBJ2-7; the D gene is possibly TRBD2 (5 bases). Per the germline V gene, CDR1 is SGHRS and CDR2 is YFSETQ. The V end lost 2 bases, the J end lost 6 bases, and 9 bases lay between the germline ends. The CDR3 consists of 12 residues. The CDR3, as DNA: TGCGCCAGCAGCTTACTAGGACTCGAGCAGTACTTC. Protein sequence: CASSLLGLEQYF.

V and J are TRBV19 and TRBJ2-3; tentative D call: TRBD1 (6 bases). The CDR3 totals 15 residues. V gave up 8 bases and J gave up 0 bases, with 15 bases separating them. Germline V gives CDR1 LNHDA, CDR2 SQIVND (reference sequence). CDR3 loop: CASRPIRGSTDTQYF. The CDR3 DNA reads TGTGCCAGTCGCCCTATCAGGGGTAGCACAGATACGCAGTATTTT. Variable domain in full (rest from reference TRBV19 and TRBJ2-3): DGGITQSPKYLFRKEGQNVTLSCEQNLNHDAMYWYRQDPGQGLRLIYYSQIVNDFQKGDIAEGYSVSREKKESFPLTVTSAQKNPTAFYLCASRPIRGSTDTQYFGPGTRLTVL.

The sample holds a few counts of this clone. The V and J genes are TRBV7-2 and TRBJ2-7, with 10 bases matching TRBD1. The CDR3 runs to 18 residues. V was pared by 5 bases and J by 2 bases, with 15 bases of the junction left unmatched. Germline CDR1 and CDR2: SGHTA and FQGNSA. The DNA for the CDR3 is TGTGCCAGCAGCCAAGGGGGTTCGCGACAGGGGGCGCCCTACGAGCAGTACTTC. It codes for CASSQGGSRQGAPYEQYF.

This clone was detected once. CDR3 DNA: TGCGCCAGCAGCTTGGTTTCAGAGAACACTGAAGCTTTCTTT. Amino acids: CASSLVSENTEAFF. This sequence joins TRBV5-1 and TRBJ1-1; D call uncertain. CDR1 SGHRS and CDR2 YFSETQ come from the germline V gene. The CDR3 consists of 14 residues. Deletions cut 0 bases from V and 1 base from J, with 7 bases between.

The gene calls are TRBV2 and TRBJ1-5, with 10 bases fitting TRBD1. Unmatched junction bases numbered 9, after V lost 7 bases and J lost 9 bases. CDR1 and CDR2 from the germline V gene are SNHLY and FYNNEI. This CDR3 region has 14 residues. The CDR3 nucleotides are TGTGCCAGCACCGGAGCGACAGGGGGCTTGCCCCAGCATTTT. Its protein product is CASTGATGGLPQHF.

V usage is TRBV27 and J usage is TRBJ2-3; 9 nucleotides match TRBD2. V lost 5 bases to trimming and J lost 1 base; unmatched junction nucleotides: 7. Germline CDR1 reads MNHEY; CDR2 reads SMNVEV (reference sequence). The CDR3 runs 16 residues. The CDR3 sequence is CASSTTWTSGTDTQYF. CDR3 DNA sequence: TGTGCCAGCAGTACTACGTGGACTAGCGGCACAGATACGCAGTATTTT.

The chain couples TRBV29-1 to TRBJ2-3; no firm D call. The CDR3 consists of 13 residues. The V and J ends lost 3 bases and 3 bases respectively, with 10 bases between them. Germline V gene sequence: CDR1 SQVTM, CDR2 ANQGSEA. CDR3 amino acids: CSVDGVGTDTQYF. CDR3 DNA: TGCAGCGTTGATGGGGTGGGGACAGATACGCAGTATTTT.

The CDR3 bases are TGTGCCAGCAGCCGGACAGGGAGTTATGGCTACACCTTC. Protein sequence: CASSRTGSYGYTF. The J gene is TRBJ1-2, the V gene TRBV5-4, with 8 bases aligning to TRBD1. The J segment lost 5 bases and the V segment lost 4 bases, leaving 4 bases of the junction unmatched. This CDR3 comprises 13 residues. CDR1 and CDR2 (germline): SGHNT, YYREEE (reference sequence).

This clone was recorded once. The chain has TRBV7-9 and TRBJ2-1, with 12 bases fitting TRBD2. CDR1 and CDR2 from the germline V gene are SEHNR and FQNEAQ (reference sequence). The CDR3 extends over 15 amino acids. Germline trimming cut 3 bases from V and 7 bases from J; bases unmatched to any gene: 4. CDR3 bases: TGTGCCAGCAGCTTGACTAGCGGGAGTGGTAATGAGCAGTTCTTC. It yields the protein CASSLTSGSGNEQFF.

The chain joins TRBV6-6 to TRBJ2-1, with no clear D. The CDR3 has 12 amino acids. V was cut by 6 bases and J by 0 bases, with 3 bases left in between. Germline-derived CDR1 and CDR2 are MNHNY and SVGAGI (reference sequence). The DNA of the CDR3 is TGTGCCAGCAGAGACTCCTACAATGAGCAGTTCTTC. Translated: CASRDSYNEQFF.

This sequence joins TRBV9 and TRBJ2-2, with 8 nucleotides matching TRBD1. Losses at the gene ends were 4 bases for V and 4 bases for J; bases not matched to a gene: 9. The CDR3 extends over 16 amino acids. Germline V gives CDR1 SGDLS, CDR2 YYNGEE. The CDR3 bases are TGTGCCAGCAGCCCCTCCTTCGACAGGGGCACCGGGGAGCTGTTTTTT. Its translation is CASSPSFDRGTGELFF.

This sequence joins TRBV27 and TRBJ2-2, with 10 bases fitting TRBD2. This CDR3 region has 15 residues. Germline values: CDR1 MNHEY, CDR2 SMNVEV (reference sequence). With V trimmed by 10 bases and J by 3 bases, 8 bases remained unmatched. This CDR3 is CATKSGRAHTGELFF. CDR3 DNA sequence: TGTGCCACCAAAAGCGGGAGGGCCCACACCGGGGAGCTGTTTTTT.

The chain couples TRBV19 to TRBJ1-3; weak D call: TRBD1 (5 bases). The CDR3 length is 16 residues. Germline CDR1 LNHDA, CDR2 SQIVND (reference sequence). Trimming cost V 1 base and J 0 bases, with 10 bases left between them. CDR3 in DNA: TGTGCCAGTAGTATAGGGGGACCAGCCTCTGGAAACACCATATATTTT. It encodes CASSIGGPASGNTIYF.